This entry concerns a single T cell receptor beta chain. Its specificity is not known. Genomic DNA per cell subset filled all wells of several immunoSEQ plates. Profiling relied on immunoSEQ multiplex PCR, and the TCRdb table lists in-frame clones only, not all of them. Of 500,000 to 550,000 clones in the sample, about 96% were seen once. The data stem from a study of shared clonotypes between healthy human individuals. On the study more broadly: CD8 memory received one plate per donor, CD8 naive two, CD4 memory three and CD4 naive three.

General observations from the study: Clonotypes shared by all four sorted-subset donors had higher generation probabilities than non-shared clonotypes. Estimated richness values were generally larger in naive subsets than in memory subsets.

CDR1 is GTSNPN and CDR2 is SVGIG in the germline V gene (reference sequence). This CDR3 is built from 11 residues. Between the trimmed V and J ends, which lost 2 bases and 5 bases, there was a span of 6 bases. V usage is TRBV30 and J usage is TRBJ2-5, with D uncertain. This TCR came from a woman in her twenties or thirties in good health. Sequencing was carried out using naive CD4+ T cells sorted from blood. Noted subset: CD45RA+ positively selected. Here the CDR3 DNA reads TGTGCCTGGAGTTCGCGGGAGACCCAGTACTTC. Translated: CAWSSRETQYF.